Sequencing of this T cell receptor (beta chain) was carried out in a study of Ad26.COV2.S vaccination and SARS-CoV-2 variants (dated by TCRdb to the early 2020s). About the investigation overall: Vaccine-arm donors were drawn from COV1001, a multicentre, randomized, double-blind, placebo-controlled phase I-IIa trial of Ad26.COV2.S in healthy adults. Ad26.COV2.S was administered intramuscularly at 5 x 10^10 or 1 x 10^11 viral particles, either as a single shot or as two shots given 56 days apart. The specificity and breadth of SARS-CoV-2-reactive T cell receptors after Ad26.COV2.S vaccination were assessed by TCRbeta repertoire sequencing. The TCR-sequenced set comprised around 32 samples: about 19 Ad26.COV2.S vaccine recipients, 5 placebo recipients and 8 SARS-CoV-2 convalescent individuals. Trial participants were randomized into five groups of five, in which low-dose or high-dose Ad26.COV2.S was given once or twice, or placebo was given on both occasions. Blinding of investigators to trial group allocation was maintained during experiments and outcome assessment. Overall study outcomes, separate from this receptor: The study lacked the statistical power to compare responses across vaccine doses or regimens. It was noted by the authors that total T cell responses may have been underestimated by the TCR breadth and depth analyses. Vaccine and placebo recipients had comparable non-spike TCR breadth, which fits with the vaccine containing only spike. Higher spike-specific TCR breadth was observed in Ad26.COV2.S recipients than in placebo recipients (P = 0.0014). Substantial breadth of spike-specific CD8+ and CD4+ T cell responses was reported after vaccination.

A note on this clone: Its antigen is currently not known. The sample holds no much larger clone one base away, and base qualities are not on file.

TCRbeta CDR3 regions were sequenced with the immunoSEQ Assay. After extraction, genomic DNA underwent amplification by bias-controlled multiplex PCR, followed by high-throughput sequencing. Per the original workflow: Collapsing and filtering of sequences were performed to quantify the absolute abundance of each unique TCRbeta CDR3 region. T cell fraction was estimated by normalizing TCRbeta template counts to usable DNA, which was measured by amplifying reference genes present in all nucleated cells. Repertoire TCRs were annotated as SARS-CoV-2-specific when V gene, CDR3 amino acid sequence and J gene were exactly matched to a known reactive TCR set. MIRA supplied the reference SARS-CoV-2 TCR set, which was filtered for enrichment in COVID-19-positive ImmuneCODE repertoires so that public or cross-reactive TCRs were removed. Using the MIRA antigens, annotated TCRs were further analysed by specific ORF or by position within an ORF. Breadth was defined as annotated unique rearrangements over total unique productive rearrangements; depth was the summed frequency of those rearrangements. TCR breadth was compared between groups using two-sided Wilcoxon rank-sum tests. TCRdb holds this immuneACCESS table with in-frame rearrangements only. Some clones are missing; in checked studies, unresolved V genes explain under half, and the rest has no known cause. V and J calls and clone size are those listed in that table; D and trimming were worked out from the DNA. In this sample the table shows roughly 700,000 clones, more than 70% of which occur a single time. Around 1.5% of the sample is held by the ten biggest clonotypes.

The treatment or condition label corresponds to: around 19 received Ad26.COV2.S at low or high dose, single or two shots; roughly 5 received placebo; per-sample allocation not given. For vaccine and placebo recipients, the sequenced repertoires came from samples collected on day 63 after the first injection. Cohort 1b enrolled some 25 adults aged 18-55 years at a single site in Boston, USA, between 29 July and 7 August 2020. Ad26.COV2.S consisted of a replication-incompetent adenovirus type 26 vector by which a prefusion-stabilized SARS-CoV-2 spike protein from the original Wuhan strain was expressed. Sequencing used peripheral blood, obtained in a trial of Ad26.COV2.S vaccine versus placebo. The sequence was obtained from a person between 18 and 60 years old who received the Ad26.COV2.S COVID-19 vaccine or a placebo.

The CDR3: CASSQDGTGNEQYF. The nucleotide sequence is TGTGCCAGCAGCCAAGACGGAACAGGGAACGAGCAGTACTTC. Recombination joined TRBV3-1 (or the pseudogene TRBV3-2) with TRBJ2-7; the D gene is perhaps TRBD1, on 6 matching bases. The CDR3 runs 14 residues from the cysteine to the phenylalanine. Only the CDR3 part of the read is kept: 42 bases, read in frame from the first base. Trimming removed 0 bases from V and 5 bases from J, leaving 11 bases between the germline ends. In the germline V gene (reference sequence), CDR1 corresponds to LGHDT and CDR2 to YNNKEL.